The 16 T cell receptor beta chains below come from one sample, sequenced in a study of blood T cell repertoires in COVID-19. Assay: immunoSEQ multiplex PCR; the TCRdb copy retains only in-frame clones and omits some. The table shows 150,000 to 200,000 clones, with roughly 85% occurring only once. Sequenced material: PBMCs or T cells enriched from blood (not recorded which). Receptors were obtained from a woman in her sixties or seventies in a cohort exposed to, infected with or recovered from COVID-19 (not recorded which).

This clone was observed at least ten times. The J gene is TRBJ1-2, the V gene TRBV4-3; D is unclear. Germline V gene lookup returns CDR1 LGHNA and CDR2 YSLEER. CDR3 size: 16 residues. Trimming cost V 0 bases and J 3 bases, with 14 bases left between them. The DNA of the CDR3 is TGCGCCAGCAGCCAAGATACAGCCCCGACCTACTATGGCTACACCTTC. Residues: CASSQDTAPTYYGYTF.

The V and J genes are TRBV7-9 and TRBJ1-4, with D unclear. Germline V CDR1 and CDR2: SEHNR, FQNEAQ (reference sequence). The CDR3 covers 14 residues. Trimming shortened V by 6 bases and J by 8 bases, and 16 bases separated the two germline ends. The CDR3 reads CASSFAAVGEKLFF. CDR3 bases: TGTGCCAGCAGTTTCGCCGCCGTCGGGGAAAAACTGTTTTTT. Variable domain in full (rest from reference TRBV7-9 and TRBJ1-4): DTGVSQNPRHKITKRGQNVTFRCDPISEHNRLYWYRQTLGQGPEFLTYFQNEAQLEKSRLLSDRFSAERPKGSFSTLEIQRTEQGDSAMYLCASSFAAVGEKLFFGSGTQLSVL.

This chain connects TRBV14 to TRBJ1-2, with a tentative D call TRBD1 (5 bases). The ends were cut back, 4 bases at V and 4 bases at J, with 13 bases in the middle. This CDR3 spans 14 amino acids. Germline values: CDR1 SGHDN, CDR2 FVKESK. CDR3 sequence reads: CASSLRGYIYGYTF. CDR3 bases: TGTGCCAGCAGCCTCCGGGGGTATATCTATGGCTACACCTTC. Using reference TRBV14 and TRBJ1-2 for the parts outside the CDR3, the full variable domain is EAGVTQFPSHSVIEKGQTVTLRCDPISGHDNLYWYRRVMGKEIKFLLHFVKESKQDESGMPNNRFLAERTGGTYSTLKVQPAELEDSGVYFCASSLRGYIYGYTFGSGTRLTVV.

This chain's CDR3 is CASSKGQGATYEQYF. CDR3 sequence (DNA): TGTGCCAGCAGCAAGGGACAGGGGGCTACTTACGAGCAGTACTTC. The V and J genes are TRBV7-6 and TRBJ2-7; 12 positions match TRBD1. This CDR3 has 15 residues. Germline V lookup: CDR1 SGHVS, CDR2 FNYEAQ. The junction had 6 bases not matched to a gene; V was cut back by 5 bases and J by 4 bases.

The rearrangement links TRBV7-3 to TRBJ2-1, with no clear D. Germline assignment: CDR1 SGHTA and CDR2 FQGTGA. The V end lost 5 bases, the J end lost 4 bases, and 15 bases lay between the germline ends. The CDR3 has 15 residues. CDR3 loop: CASSLDFGQYNEQFF. CDR3 bases: TGTGCCAGCAGCCTAGACTTCGGCCAATACAATGAGCAGTTCTTC.

This clone was found once. The chain combines TRBV7-6 with TRBJ1-1; D uncertain. Germline V gene sequence: CDR1 SGHVS, CDR2 FNYEAQ. CDR3 length: 13 residues. Deletions cut 1 base from V and 3 bases from J, with 6 bases between. CDR3 in amino acids: CASSLGEDTEAFF. The CDR3 nucleotides read TGTGCCAGCAGCTTAGGAGAGGACACTGAAGCTTTCTTT.

The chain uses TRBV27 and TRBJ2-7, with 12 bases identical to TRBD2. This CDR3 spans 16 amino acids. The V gene's germline CDR1 is MNHEY and CDR2 SMNVEV (reference sequence). V was pared by 4 bases and J by 3 bases, with 7 bases of the junction left unmatched. CDR3 residues: CASSSIEGLAGYEQYF. CDR3 DNA sequence: TGTGCCAGCAGTTCCATCGAGGGACTAGCGGGCTACGAGCAGTACTTC.

This clone was found a few times. This sequence joins TRBV7-2 and TRBJ1-1; D perhaps matches TRBD1 (5 bases). V lost 3 bases and J 5 bases, leaving 16 bases between the germline ends. The germline V gene has CDR1 SGHTA and CDR2 FQGNSA. There are 15 residues in the CDR3. The CDR3 DNA sequence: TGTGCCAGCAGCTTTCGACTCATTAGGGGTACTGAAGCTTTCTTT. Its translation: CASSFRLIRGTEAFF.

The chain couples TRBV20-1 to TRBJ2-7, with a possible D match to TRBD1 (5 bases). The V gene lost 6 bases and the J gene lost 6 bases, with 9 bases spanning the gap. The CDR3 length is 10 residues. Germline assignment: CDR1 DFQATT and CDR2 SNEGSKA (reference sequence). CDR3 bases: TGCAGTGCCCCTAGGGGCGAGCAGTACTTC. Translating it yields CSAPRGEQYF.

The chain links TRBV12-3 or TRBV12-4 to TRBJ2-7; TRBD2 aligns across 8 bases. CDR3 length: 13 amino acids. V was clipped by 6 bases and J by 2 bases; unmatched bases: 3. CDR3 protein: CASRLAATYEQYF. The CDR3 DNA is TGTGCCAGCAGACTAGCGGCAACCTACGAGCAGTACTTC.

This clone was recorded a few times. The V call is TRBV5-1, the J call TRBJ2-1; TRBD2 matches 12 bases. This CDR3 has 16 residues. Losses at the gene ends were 4 bases for V and 12 bases for J; bases not matched to a gene: 14. Germline assignment: CDR1 SGHRS and CDR2 YFSETQ. The chain's CDR3 is CASSPLTSGSGSGQFF. Here the CDR3 DNA reads TGCGCCAGCAGCCCGCTGACTAGCGGGAGTGGGTCAGGGCAGTTCTTC.

The chain couples TRBV6-5 to TRBJ2-7; a weak D match, TRBD1 (6 bases). The germline V gene has CDR1 MNHEY and CDR2 SVGAGI. V was clipped by 7 bases and J by 3 bases, with 13 bases between them. The CDR3 covers 13 residues. Here the CDR3 reads CASTDSLSYEQYF. The CDR3 DNA follows: TGTGCCAGCACGGACAGCTTAAGCTACGAGCAGTACTTC.

The V and J genes are TRBV10-3 and TRBJ1-5; 7 nucleotides align to TRBD1. The CDR3 is made up of 14 amino acids. The germline gives CDR1 ENHRY, CDR2 SYGVKD. V was pared by 5 bases and J by 1 base, with 2 bases of the junction left unmatched. CDR3 amino acids: CAISPGGSNQPQHF. In DNA, the CDR3 is TGTGCCATCAGTCCAGGGGGAAGCAATCAGCCCCAGCATTTT.

The CDR3 region is CASSLPRTGGLGETQYF. The DNA for the CDR3 is TGCGCCAGCAGCTTACCCCGGACAGGGGGCCTCGGAGAGACCCAGTACTTC. The J gene is TRBJ2-5, the V gene TRBV5-1; 11 nucleotides match TRBD1. The CDR3 has 17 amino acids. In germline, CDR1 is SGHRS, CDR2 YFSETQ. Trimming took 2 bases from V and 4 from J; bases not matched to a gene: 10.

The chain couples TRBV6-5 to TRBJ2-3; D perhaps matches TRBD2 (6 bases). Deletions cut 7 bases from V and 1 base from J, with 15 bases between. The CDR3 contains 15 residues. CDR1 MNHEY and CDR2 SVGAGI come from the germline V gene. CDR3 residues: CASTPLAPGTDTQYF. The DNA of the CDR3 is TGTGCCAGCACCCCCCTAGCGCCAGGCACAGATACGCAGTATTTT.

The rearrangement uses TRBV7-2 and TRBJ2-1; D may be TRBD2 (5 bases). With 2 bases removed from V and 16 bases from J, the gap between germline ends came to 12 bases. CDR1 SGHTA and CDR2 FQGNSA come from the germline V gene. The CDR3 is 11 amino acids. CDR3 nucleotides: TGTGCCAGCAGCTTATATGTGGACTCTTTCTTC. Protein product: CASSLYVDSFF.